These T cell receptor beta chains were read from a single sample in a study of cytomegalovirus exposure and HLA in healthy donors. Assay used: immunoSEQ multiplex PCR; TCRdb lists only in-frame clones, some missing. The sample holds roughly 200,000 clones, 87% seen once. Sequencing was carried out using PBMCs. The receptors here all came from a boy aged 2-9 years in good health and CMV-seronegative. CDR3s include the opening cysteine and the closing phenylalanine or tryptophan. The D gene is left open where the match is weak. Rows may omit the clone size; those that give it use once, few, many or a size class.

V: TRBV28; D: -; J: TRBJ2-5; size: -; CDR3: CASIRAGLQETQYF; DNA: TGTGCCAGCATTCGGGCGGGCCTCCAAGAGACCCAGTACTTC
V: TRBV6-5; D: -; J: TRBJ2-7; size: -; CDR3: CASSPTYSSYEQYF; DNA: TGTGCCAGCAGCCCTACCTATAGCTCCTACGAGCAGTACTTC
V: TRBV19; D: -; J: TRBJ2-2; size: -; CDR3: CASSTTTVFSGELFF; DNA: TGTGCCAGTAGTACAACGACAGTTTTCTCCGGGGAGCTGTTTTTT
V: TRBV4-2; D: -; J: TRBJ2-1; size: -; CDR3: CASSQDIITERPFF; DNA: TGTGCCAGCAGCCAAGATATAATAACAGAAAGACCGTTCTTC
V: TRBV19; D: TRBD1; J: TRBJ2-2; size: -; CDR3: CASRSGQGFTGELFF; DNA: TGTGCCAGTAGGTCGGGACAGGGCTTCACCGGGGAGCTGTTTTTT
V: TRBV27; D: -; J: TRBJ2-2; size: -; CDR3: CASSWSVLTGELFF; DNA: TGTGCCAGCAGTTGGTCTGTCCTAACCGGGGAGCTGTTTTTT
V: TRBV5-1; D: TRBD2; J: TRBJ2-7; size: -; CDR3: CASSPVVGGSYEQYF; DNA: TGCGCCAGCAGCCCGGTGGTAGGCGGGAGCTACGAGCAGTACTTC
V: TRBV5-5; D: -; J: TRBJ1-3; size: -; CDR3: CASNLGGTGNTIYF; DNA: TGTGCCAGCAATCTCGGGGGGACTGGAAACACCATATATTTT
V: TRBV19; D: -; J: TRBJ2-7; size: -; CDR3: CASSIGLSASIYEQYF; DNA: TGTGCCAGTAGTATAGGGCTGTCCGCATCAATCTACGAGCAGTACTTC
V: TRBV4-1; D: TRBD1; J: TRBJ2-7; size: once; CDR3: CASSQAPGQPSYEQYF; DNA: TGCGCCAGCAGCCAGGCCCCGGGACAGCCTTCCTACGAGCAGTACTTC
V: TRBV6-5; D: TRBD2; J: TRBJ2-3; size: -; CDR3: CASKSRGGTDTQYF; DNA: TGTGCCAGCAAATCGCGGGGGGGCACAGATACGCAGTATTTT
V: TRBV5-6; D: TRBD2; J: TRBJ2-7; size: once; CDR3: CASSLAWAGGTYEQYF; DNA: TGTGCCAGCAGCTTGGCATGGGCGGGAGGTACCTACGAGCAGTACTTC
V: TRBV6-1; D: TRBD2; J: TRBJ2-5; size: -; CDR3: CASSRSGGYQETQYF; DNA: TGTGCCAGCAGTCGATCCGGGGGGTACCAAGAGACCCAGTACTTC
V: TRBV10-2; D: -; J: TRBJ1-1; size: -; CDR3: CASSESIWGGTEAFF; DNA: TGCGCCAGCAGTGAGTCGATTTGGGGGGGCACTGAAGCTTTCTTT
V: TRBV2; D: TRBD2; J: TRBJ2-3; size: -; CDR3: CASSGDLAGGPDTQYF; DNA: TGTGCCAGCAGTGGGGATCTAGCGGGAGGTCCAGATACGCAGTATTTT
V: TRBV7-9; D: TRBD2; J: TRBJ2-5; size: once; CDR3: CSSSLSSTHKLAGQETQYF; DNA: TGTTCCAGCAGCTTAAGCAGCACTCACAAACTAGCGGGGCAAGAGACCCAGTACTTC
V: TRBV19; D: -; J: TRBJ1-5; size: -; CDR3: CASSNRQANQPQHF; DNA: TGTGCCAGTAGTAACCGACAGGCGAATCAGCCCCAGCATTTT
V: TRBV19; D: TRBD1; J: TRBJ1-5; size: -; CDR3: CASRGQGTQPQHF; DNA: TGTGCCAGTAGAGGACAGGGGACTCAGCCCCAGCATTTT
V: TRBV28; D: -; J: TRBJ1-6; size: -; CDR3: CASTLSGNNSPLHF; DNA: TGTGCCAGCACACTTTCAGGGAATAATTCACCCCTCCACTTT
V: TRBV28; D: TRBD2; J: TRBJ2-5; size: -; CDR3: CASTLGGLAEGTQYF; DNA: TGTGCCAGCACCCTGGGGGGACTAGCGGAAGGGACCCAGTACTTC
V: TRBV9; D: -; J: TRBJ1-6; size: -; CDR3: CASSVGVRQDLLHF; DNA: TGTGCCAGCAGCGTAGGCGTGAGACAGGACCTACTCCACTTT